A single sample gave rise to the 4 T cell receptor beta chains below, sequenced in a study of cytomegalovirus exposure and HLA in healthy donors. Primers included in the PCR were 60 Vbeta and 13 Jbeta primers. Using immunoSEQ multiplex PCR, the repertoire was profiled, and TCRdb retains in-frame clones only, with some absent. The table records almost 200,000 clones, 75% to 85% of them present only once. Input material: PBMCs. The origin of the receptors is a male donor in good health and CMV-seropositive.

This chain connects TRBV5-4 to TRBJ2-2; 8 positions match TRBD1. V lost 4 bases to trimming and J lost 2 bases; unmatched junction nucleotides: 7. The CDR3 runs 16 residues. Germline CDR1 and CDR2: SGHNT and YYREEE (reference sequence). The CDR3 nucleotides are TGTGCCAGCAGCCCCAGGACAGGGTTAAACACCGGGGAGCTGTTTTTT. Its protein product is CASSPRTGLNTGELFF.

V is TRBV5-6 and J is TRBJ2-1, with TRBD2 matching 8 bases. This CDR3 is 16 amino acids long. CDR1 and CDR2 (germline): SGHDT, YYEEEE. V dropped 4 bases and J dropped 6; count of bases not matched to a gene: 12. The CDR3 spells CASSETGTRVGNEQFF. CDR3 bases: TGTGCCAGCAGCGAGACCGGGACTAGAGTTGGCAATGAGCAGTTCTTC.

The chain joins TRBV5-1 to TRBJ2-3; 13 nucleotides align to TRBD2. The trim removed 2 bases at V and 3 bases at J, leaving 6 bases unmatched. This CDR3 has 17 amino acids. Germline V gives CDR1 SGHRS, CDR2 YFSETQ. CDR3 nucleotides: TGCGCCAGCAGCTTACCCGTACTAGCGGGGGGGACAGATACGCAGTATTTT. This sequence encodes CASSLPVLAGGTDTQYF. Together with reference TRBV5-1 and TRBJ2-3, the CDR3 gives the full variable domain: KAGVTQTPRYLIKTRGQQVTLSCSPISGHRSVSWYQQTPGQGLQFLFEYFSETQRNKGNFPGRFSGRQFSNSRSEMNVSTLELGDSALYLCASSLPVLAGGTDTQYFGPGTRLTVL.

The J gene is TRBJ1-5, the V gene TRBV7-2; 9 bases fit TRBD1. Germline V gene data show CDR1 as SGHTA and CDR2 as FQGNSA. V was clipped by 5 bases and J by 7 bases; unmatched bases: 6. This CDR3 comprises 14 residues. The CDR3 DNA sequence: TGTGCCAGCAGCAGACAGGGGGGCGGGCAGCCCCAGCATTTT. Translation: CASSRQGGGQPQHF.